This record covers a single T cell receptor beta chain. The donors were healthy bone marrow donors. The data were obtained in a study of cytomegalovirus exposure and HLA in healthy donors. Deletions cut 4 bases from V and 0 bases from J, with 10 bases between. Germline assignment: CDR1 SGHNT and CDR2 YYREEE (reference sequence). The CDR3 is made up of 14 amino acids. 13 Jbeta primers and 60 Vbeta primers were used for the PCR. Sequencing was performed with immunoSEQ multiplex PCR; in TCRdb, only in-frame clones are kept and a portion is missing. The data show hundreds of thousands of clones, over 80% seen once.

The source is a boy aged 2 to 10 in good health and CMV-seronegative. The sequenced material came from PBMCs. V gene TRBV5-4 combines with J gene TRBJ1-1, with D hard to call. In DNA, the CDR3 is TGTGCCAGCAGCCGGCGGGTTATGAACACTGAAGCTTTCTTT. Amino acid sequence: CASSRRVMNTEAFF.